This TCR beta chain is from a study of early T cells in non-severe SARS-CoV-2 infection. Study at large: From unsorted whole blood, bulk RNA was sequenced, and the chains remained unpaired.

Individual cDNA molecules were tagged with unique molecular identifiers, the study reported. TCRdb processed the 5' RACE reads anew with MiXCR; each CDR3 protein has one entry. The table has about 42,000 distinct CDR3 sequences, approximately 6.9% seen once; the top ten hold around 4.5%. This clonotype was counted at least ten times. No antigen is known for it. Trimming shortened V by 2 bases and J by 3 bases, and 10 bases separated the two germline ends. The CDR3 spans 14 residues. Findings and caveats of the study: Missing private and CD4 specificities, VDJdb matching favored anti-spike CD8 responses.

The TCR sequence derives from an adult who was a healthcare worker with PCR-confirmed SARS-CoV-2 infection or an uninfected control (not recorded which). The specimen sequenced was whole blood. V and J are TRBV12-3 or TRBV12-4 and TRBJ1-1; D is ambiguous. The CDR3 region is CASSLKGQHTEAFF. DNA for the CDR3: TGTGCCAGCAGTTTAAAAGGCCAGCACACTGAAGCTTTCTTT.